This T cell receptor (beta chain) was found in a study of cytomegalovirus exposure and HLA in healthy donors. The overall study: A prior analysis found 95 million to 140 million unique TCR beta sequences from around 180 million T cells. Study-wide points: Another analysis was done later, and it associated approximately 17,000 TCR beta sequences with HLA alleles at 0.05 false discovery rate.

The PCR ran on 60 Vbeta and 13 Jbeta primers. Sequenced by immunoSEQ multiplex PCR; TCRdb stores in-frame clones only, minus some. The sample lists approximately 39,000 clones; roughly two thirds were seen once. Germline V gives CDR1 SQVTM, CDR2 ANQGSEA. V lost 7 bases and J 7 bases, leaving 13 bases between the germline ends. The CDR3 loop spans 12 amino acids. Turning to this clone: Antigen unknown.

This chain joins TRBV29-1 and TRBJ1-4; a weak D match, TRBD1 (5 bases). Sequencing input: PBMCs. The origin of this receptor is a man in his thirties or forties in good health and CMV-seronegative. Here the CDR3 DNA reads TGCAGCGCCAGGTCAGGGCGTGAAAAACTGTTTTTT. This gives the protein CSARSGREKLFF. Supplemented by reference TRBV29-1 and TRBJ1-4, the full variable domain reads SAVISQKPSRDICQRGTSLTIQCQVDSQVTMMFWYRQQPGQSLTLIATANQGSEATYESGFVIDKFPISRPNLTFSTLTVSNMSPEDSSIYLCSARSGREKLFFGSGTQLSVL.